This T cell receptor (beta chain) was retrieved from a study of regulatory T cells in long-lasting Graves disease. Germline V gene lookup returns CDR1 SGHTS and CDR2 YDEGEE. The V and J ends lost 4 bases and 1 base respectively, with 15 bases between them. The CDR3 spans 16 residues. Libraries of TCR beta came from iRepertoire HTBI primers plus Arm-PCR of CDR3 regions. In TCRdb, the multiplex PCR reads were re-called with MiXCR into one record per CDR3 protein. The sample has more than 450,000 distinct CDR3 sequences, around 12% seen once. The table lists this clonotype with many counts. The time point here: newly diagnosed GD, antithyroid drugs for less than 3 months. The TCR library was prepared using RNA isolated from PBMCs. The authors drew patients from an endocrinology department in Xi'an, China. This same sample was also taken into another study, of T cells in Graves' hyperthyroidism and ophthalmopathy. As that study records: Most expanded thyroid clonotypes above 0.001 also appeared in blood. The model's output predicted ophthalmopathy at a median of roughly 6.9 months prior to onset.

The material sequenced was peripheral blood mononuclear cells (PBMCs), taken at new diagnosis, from a patient treated with antithyroid drugs. This receptor was obtained from a young woman with Graves disease. The chain couples TRBV5-8 to TRBJ2-4, with D possibly being TRBD1 (5 bases). The chain's CDR3 is CASSPGWGLAKNIQYF. Written as DNA, the CDR3 is TGTGCCAGCAGCCCTGGGTGGGGCTTGGCCAAAAACATTCAGTACTTC.